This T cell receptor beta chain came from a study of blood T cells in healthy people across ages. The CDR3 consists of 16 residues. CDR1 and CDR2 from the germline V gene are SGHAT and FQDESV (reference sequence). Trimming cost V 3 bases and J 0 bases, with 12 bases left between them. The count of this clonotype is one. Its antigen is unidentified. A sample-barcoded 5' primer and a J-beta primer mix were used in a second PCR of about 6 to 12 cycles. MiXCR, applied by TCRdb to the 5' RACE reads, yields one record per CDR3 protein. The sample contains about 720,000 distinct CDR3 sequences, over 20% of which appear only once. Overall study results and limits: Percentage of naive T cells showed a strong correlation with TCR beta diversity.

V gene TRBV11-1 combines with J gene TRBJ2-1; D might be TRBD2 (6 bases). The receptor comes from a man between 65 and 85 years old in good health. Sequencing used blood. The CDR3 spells CASSFIRDSSYNEQFF. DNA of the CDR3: TGTGCCAGCAGCTTCATCCGGGACTCCTCCTACAATGAGCAGTTCTTC.